This T cell receptor (beta chain) emerged from a study of spatial heterogeneity in lung cancer. About the study: Detected sequences consistently included more beta-chain ones than alpha-chain ones. A T cell module score from matched bulk RNA-seq correlated strongly with TCR transcript counts in tumor regions.

The length of the CDR3 is 15 residues. The V gene lost 10 bases and the J gene lost 1 base, with 17 bases spanning the gap. TCRdb processed the 5' RACE reads anew with MiXCR; each CDR3 protein has one entry. Among about 15,000 distinct CDR3 sequences listed, 6.5% to 8% were seen once. With respect to this clonotype: What it binds is unknown.

Whole-study results and caveats: Regional and ubiquitous nonsynonymous mutations were tracked by counts of regional and ubiquitous expanded TCRs, respectively. For expanded intratumoral alpha and beta TCRs, counts tracked tumor mutation counts. In tumor T cells, estimated coverage reached roughly 6.7% for alpha chains and about 14% for beta chains.

The time point: sample taken at primary tumor resection. The chain carries TRBV12-3 or TRBV12-4 and TRBJ2-1, with D perhaps TRBD1 or TRBD2 (5 bases each). The source material was lung tumor tissue, sampled at surgery. The source of this sequence is a male donor with early-stage non-small cell lung cancer. The CDR3: CATDARGRSYNEQFF. CDR3 sequence (DNA): TGTGCCACTGATGCTCGGGGCCGATCCTACAATGAGCAGTTCTTC.